This T cell receptor (beta chain) appears in the sequencing data of a study of T cell responses to AZD1222 COVID-19 vaccine. General study results and limits: Elevations in Spike-specific TCR breadth and depth followed administration of two AZD1222 doses. With dominance at 160-218 and 743-854, vaccine-associated CD4 TCRs spanned spike. White British ancestry dominated among donors, who included more females, and clonal diversity was possibly underestimated.

Germline V gene sequence: CDR1 MNHEY, CDR2 SVGEGT. The ends were cut back, 5 bases at V and 1 base at J, with 8 bases in the middle. The CDR3 consists of 13 residues. The study pooled second doses at about 4 or about 12 weeks. A note on this clone: Its antigen is currently unknown.

Data came from immunoSEQ multiplex PCR; TCRdb stores just in-frame clones and leaves some out. The sample has about 140,000 clones, 80% to 95% seen once; the top ten hold roughly 3.5%. The source of this sequence is an adult who received the AZD1222 COVID-19 vaccine. The chain combines TRBV6-2 or TRBV6-3 with TRBJ1-1, with no clear D. The sequencing here drew on peripheral blood, taken 28 days after the second AZD1222 dose. The CDR3 bases are TGTGCCAGCAGTCCGGCGTGGAACACTGAAGCTTTCTTT. Translated: CASSPAWNTEAFF.